A selection of T cell receptor beta chains follows, all from one sample in a study of regulatory T cells in long-lasting Graves disease. TCRdb re-called the multiplex PCR reads with MiXCR, one entry per CDR3 protein. The data contain 350,000 to 400,000 distinct CDR3 sequences, around a sixth of them singletons. The material was peripheral blood mononuclear cells (PBMCs), obtained at new diagnosis, from a patient treated with antithyroid drugs. These receptor sequences come from a female donor with Graves disease. The CDR3 runs from the conserved cysteine through the conserved F or W. The D gene is left open where the match is weak. The size entry is marked missing in some rows and otherwise reads once, few, many or a size class.

TRBV19	TRBJ1-5	-	-	CASSRLTGIGFQPQHF	TGTGCCAGTAGTCGCCTAACAGGCATCGGTTTCCAGCCCCAGCATTTT
TRBV6-2/TRBV6-3	TRBJ2-1	-	few	CASRTTARYEQFF	TGTGCCAGCAGGACTACAGCCCGCTACGAGCAGTTCTTC
TRBV18	TRBJ1-2	-	-	CASSPGYGANYGYTF	TGTGCCAGCTCACCAGGTTATGGGGCTAACTATGGCTACACCTTC
TRBV11-2	TRBJ2-1	TRBD2	-	CASSSLAGGGGEQFF	TGTGCCAGCAGCTCCTTAGCGGGAGGAGGAGGTGAGCAGTTCTTC
TRBV6-2/TRBV6-3	TRBJ2-7	-	many	CASSYGQFYEQYF	TGTGCCAGCAGTTACGGGCAGTTCTACGAGCAGTACTTC
TRBV29-1	TRBJ2-1	TRBD2	many	CSVGTSGRARNEQFF	TGCAGCGTCGGGACTAGCGGGAGGGCCCGGAATGAGCAGTTCTTC
TRBV20-1	TRBJ1-2	-	few	CSASPDPMGYTF	TGCAGTGCTTCGCCCGATCCTATGGGCTACACCTTC
TRBV28	TRBJ2-1	TRBD2	-	CASRGGTGVSYNEQFF	TGTGCCAGCAGGGGGGGGACGGGAGTGTCCTACAATGAGCAGTTCTTC
TRBV7-9	TRBJ2-3	-	-	CASSSTAFTDTQYF	TGTGCCAGCAGCTCCACCGCGTTCACAGATACGCAGTATTTT
TRBV2	TRBJ2-3	TRBD1	-	CASSPTRTGGALTASTDTQYF	TGTGCCAGCTCACCAACACGGACAGGGGGTGCTCTGACCGCTAGCACAGATACGCAGTATTTT
TRBV6-1	TRBJ2-5	-	many	CASSQTQETQYF	TGTGCCAGCAGCCAAACACAAGAGACCCAGTACTTC
TRBV9	TRBJ2-2	-	many	CASRPDAVVNTGELFF	TGTGCCAGCAGGCCAGACGCTGTGGTGAACACCGGGGAGCTGTTTTTT
TRBV4-3	TRBJ2-5	-	few	CASSQEPGVIETQYF	TGCGCCAGCAGCCAAGAACCGGGAGTAATAGAGACCCAGTACTTC
TRBV7-8	TRBJ2-1	-	many	CASIRWALGTNEQFF	TGTGCCAGCATCCGATGGGCTCTGGGAACCAATGAGCAGTTCTTC
TRBV27	TRBJ1-1	-	many	CASSLSGDRTTEAFF	TGTGCCAGCAGTTTATCGGGGGATCGGACAACTGAAGCTTTCTTT
TRBV19	TRBJ2-1	TRBD1	few	CASSIDLSTGRYNEQFF	TGTGCCAGTAGTATAGATCTGTCGACAGGGCGGTACAATGAGCAGTTCTTC
TRBV28	TRBJ2-1	TRBD2	many	CASTKGAGGFNEQFF	TGTGCCAGCACCAAAGGGGCGGGAGGATTCAATGAGCAGTTCTTC
TRBV6-2/TRBV6-3	TRBJ1-6	-	many	CASSSTGERIVALHF	TGTGCCAGCAGTTCGACAGGAGAACGTATTGTTGCCCTCCACTTT
TRBV20-1	TRBJ1-2	-	many	CSARRNVWGHPYGYTF	TGCAGTGCTAGAAGAAATGTTTGGGGACATCCCTATGGCTACACCTTC
TRBV28	TRBJ2-6	-	few	CASSYRVLGANVLTF	TGTGCCAGCAGCTACAGGGTACTTGGGGCCAACGTCCTGACTTTC
TRBV20-1	TRBJ1-2	-	many	CSARADTGYGYTF	TGCAGTGCTAGAGCCGACACCGGGTACGGCTACACCTTC
TRBV9	TRBJ1-1	-	many	CASSDRDTEAFF	TGTGCCAGCAGCGACCGGGACACTGAAGCTTTCTTT
TRBV10-3	TRBJ2-7	-	many	CATLRERMSSYEQYF	TGTGCCACCCTCCGGGAGCGGATGAGCTCCTACGAGCAGTACTTC
TRBV6-2/TRBV6-3	TRBJ1-4	-	-	CASSNRELGEKLFF	TGTGCCAGCTCGAACAGGGAATTGGGCGAAAAACTGTTTTTT
TRBV7-2	TRBJ1-3	-	many	CASRQNRNTIYF	TGTGCCAGCAGGCAAAACCGAAACACCATATATTTT
TRBV11-1	TRBJ1-1	-	-	CASSRGAVDPSKNTEAFF	TGTGCCAGCAGCCGTGGGGCCGTGGACCCAAGCAAGAACACTGAAGCTTTCTTT
TRBV14	TRBJ1-2	-	many	CASSQDSTAYRGYTF	TGTGCCAGCAGCCAAGATAGTACGGCGTACCGTGGCTACACCTTC
TRBV7-9	TRBJ2-7	-	many	CASSLKGNTYEQYF	TGTGCCAGCAGCTTAAAAGGGAACACCTACGAGCAGTACTTC
TRBV12-3/TRBV12-4	TRBJ2-7	TRBD2	many	CASRPGLAGLYEQYF	TGTGCCAGCAGGCCGGGACTAGCGGGATTGTACGAGCAGTACTTC
TRBV7-2	TRBJ1-1	-	many	CASNRRGTTEAFF	TGTGCCAGCAATAGACGGGGGACAACTGAAGCTTTCTTT
TRBV7-7	TRBJ2-3	TRBD2	many	CASSLGTSGPTDTQYF	TGTGCTAGCAGCTTAGGAACTAGCGGGCCCACAGATACGCAGTATTTT
TRBV7-3	TRBJ2-1	TRBD1	-	CASSPHGGQGDNEQFF	TGTGCCAGCAGCCCGCACGGGGGACAGGGGGACAATGAGCAGTTCTTC
TRBV2	TRBJ1-1	-	many	CASRVGSANTEAFF	TGTGCCAGCAGGGTGGGGAGCGCGAACACTGAAGCTTTCTTT
TRBV27	TRBJ2-5	TRBD2	-	CASSLMAGEETQYF	TGTGCCAGCAGTTTAATGGCGGGGGAGGAGACCCAGTACTTC
TRBV2	TRBJ2-1	TRBD2	-	CASIGVLAGGPVKQFF	TGTGCCAGCATCGGAGTACTAGCGGGAGGGCCAGTCAAGCAGTTCTTC